Described below is a single TCR beta chain sequence and its context. These data come from a study of OX40 agonist ivuxolimab in advanced cancers. The overall study: Patients received the agonistic anti-OX40 (CD134) antibody ivuxolimab.

With V trimmed by 5 bases and J by 5 bases, 12 bases remained unmatched. Germline V gene sequence: CDR1 PRHDT, CDR2 FYEKMQ (reference sequence). The CDR3 consists of 16 residues. Blood draws occurred at baseline, cycle 4 day 1, and cycle 7 day 1. Repertoires were generated with immunoSEQ multiplex PCR, while TCRdb's copy carries only in-frame clones and drops some. The sample yields tens of thousands of clones, more than 75% seen once. This sequence originates from an adult with an advanced solid tumor such as melanoma, head and neck, liver or kidney cancer. The chain couples TRBV13 to TRBJ2-7; 10 bases match TRBD2. Source: CD4+ or CD8+ T cells sorted from blood, taken in a trial of the OX40 agonist ivuxolimab. The CDR3 spells CASSLTAGGKRDEQYF. The CDR3 DNA follows: TGTGCCAGCAGCCTGACAGCGGGAGGGAAAAGAGACGAGCAGTACTTC.